This T cell receptor beta chain stems from a study of shared clonotypes between healthy human individuals. Across the whole study: Three plates each covered CD4 naive and memory; CD8 naive two, CD8 memory one. Study-level findings and limits: For naive CD4 cells, approximately 5% of clonotypes were shared across a handful of donors. In general, naive subsets displayed greater estimated richness than memory subsets did.

Germline V CDR1 and CDR2: SGHRS, YFSETQ. The CDR3 has 14 residues. The V end was cut by 0 bases, the J end by 5 bases, with 8 bases between. Concerning this clone: No antigen is known for it.

The study ran the assay at deep level. The method was immunoSEQ multiplex PCR; TCRdb's version includes in-frame clones alone and lacks a portion of them. The repertoire holds roughly 2 million clones, with 95% as singletons. The sample comprised naive CD4+ T cells sorted from blood. Subset meaning: CD45RA+ positively selected. This clonotype originated in a man younger than 30 in good health. The V gene is TRBV5-1, the J gene TRBJ1-4; D unresolved. The CDR3 coding sequence is TGCGCCAGCAGCTTGGGGAACTCAAATGAAAAACTGTTTTTT. Translating gives CASSLGNSNEKLFF. Drawing the rest from reference TRBV5-1 and TRBJ1-4, the complete variable domain is KAGVTQTPRYLIKTRGQQVTLSCSPISGHRSVSWYQQTPGQGLQFLFEYFSETQRNKGNFPGRFSGRQFSNSRSEMNVSTLELGDSALYLCASSLGNSNEKLFFGSGTQLSVL.